Below, 21 T cell receptor beta chains from the same sample are listed, as sequenced in a study of cytomegalovirus exposure and HLA in healthy donors. Primers included in the PCR were 60 Vbeta and 13 Jbeta primers. TCRdb keeps only in-frame clones here, not all; method: immunoSEQ multiplex PCR. Of about 190,000 clones in the sample, over 70% are singletons; the top ten hold 3% to 4%. The material sequenced was PBMCs. These receptors were taken from a woman aged 25 to 39 in good health and CMV-seropositive.

CDR3 coding DNA: TGCGCCAGCAGCAGTGTTGAGGGTGTGGGCTATGGCTACACCTTC. It translates to CASSSVEGVGYGYTF. The chain uses TRBV5-1 and TRBJ1-2; no firm D call. CDR1 is SGHRS and CDR2 is YFSETQ in the germline V gene. The CDR3 has 15 amino acids. The V end lost 4 bases, the J end lost 4 bases, and 17 bases lay between the germline ends.

The rearrangement joins TRBV6-5 to TRBJ1-3; D is undetermined. Germline CDR1 reads MNHEY; CDR2 reads SVGAGI. The ends were cut back, 2 bases at V and 4 bases at J, with 12 bases in the middle. The CDR3 extends over 15 amino acids. CDR3 in DNA: TGTGCCAGCAGTTACGGGCATGGCCAAGGAAACACCATATATTTT. Protein sequence: CASSYGHGQGNTIYF.

The chain recombines TRBV5-1 with TRBJ1-4; 7 positions agree with TRBD1. Per germline, CDR1 SGHRS and CDR2 YFSETQ. The CDR3 covers 18 residues. Losses at the gene ends were 0 bases for V and 5 bases for J; bases not matched to a gene: 13. CDR3 amino acids: CASSLARTGVGENEKLFF. The CDR3 region has the DNA TGCGCCAGCAGCTTGGCCCGGACAGGAGTAGGGGAAAATGAAAAACTGTTTTTT.

The rearrangement uses TRBV4-1 and TRBJ2-7; no clear D gene. Trimming pared 0 bases from V and 2 bases from J, leaving 5 bases between. Germline loops: CDR1 MGHRA, CDR2 YSYEKL. CDR3 length: 13 residues. This chain's CDR3 is CASSQETTYEQYF. As DNA, the CDR3 is TGCGCCAGCAGCCAAGAAACAACCTACGAGCAGTACTTC.

This rearrangement joins TRBV13 to TRBJ2-7; D perhaps matches TRBD2 (6 bases). V was pared by 5 bases and J by 2 bases, with 16 bases between. This CDR3 spans 15 amino acids. The germline CDR1 and CDR2 sequences are PRHDT and FYEKMQ (reference sequence). CDR3 bases: TGTGCCAGCAGCCCTAATGGAGGGCGGGCCTACGAGCAGTACTTC. This sequence encodes CASSPNGGRAYEQYF.

CDR3 in amino acids: CASRGLANNEQFF. CDR3 DNA: TGTGCCAGCAGAGGACTAGCTAACAATGAGCAGTTCTTC. The chain links TRBV6-1 to TRBJ2-1, with TRBD2 matching over 8 bases. V gave up 6 bases and J gave up 5 bases; unmatched junction bases: 3. Germline-derived CDR1 and CDR2 are MNHNS and SASEGT. This CDR3 is 13 amino acids long.

The V call is TRBV4-2, the J call TRBJ2-7; 8 bases line up with TRBD2. Germline assignment: CDR1 LGHNA and CDR2 YNFKEQ. The V gene end was trimmed by 0 bases and the J gene end by 2 bases; junction bases not matched to a gene: 6. The length of the CDR3 is 16 residues. The CDR3 here is CASSQERGLEAYEQYF. In DNA form, the CDR3 reads TGTGCCAGCAGCCAAGAAAGGGGACTAGAAGCCTACGAGCAGTACTTC.

The chain carries TRBV14 and TRBJ2-7; D gene ambiguous. Germline V gene lookup returns CDR1 SGHDN and CDR2 FVKESK. The ends were cut back, 4 bases at V and 0 bases at J, with 22 bases in the middle. The CDR3 covers 18 residues. CDR3 nucleotide sequence: TGTGCCAGCAGCCCGACGGTACCATCCACATGGAGCTCCTACGAGCAGTACTTC. The encoded protein is CASSPTVPSTWSSYEQYF.

This sequence joins TRBV4-1 and TRBJ1-2, with D hard to call. With 0 bases removed from V and 0 bases from J, the gap between germline ends came to 17 bases. From germline, CDR1 is MGHRA and CDR2 YSYEKL. This CDR3 region has 18 residues. The CDR3 is CASSQEVAANPSNYGYTF. The CDR3 DNA is TGCGCCAGCAGCCAAGAGGTGGCAGCGAATCCGTCTAACTATGGCTACACCTTC.

The genes are TRBV5-5 and TRBJ2-1; TRBD1 matches 7 bases. Unmatched junction bases numbered 14, after V lost 0 bases and J lost 11 bases. The CDR3 totals 16 residues. Germline CDR1 SGHKS, CDR2 YYEKEE (reference sequence). CDR3 DNA sequence: TGTGCCAGCAGCTTGGAGGGGCTGAGGACAGGTGAACAGCAGTTCTTC. Translation gives CASSLEGLRTGEQQFF.

As for this clone: Other DNA sequences in this sample translate to the same CDR3. The chain has TRBV2 and TRBJ2-5; D is unresolved. CDR1 and CDR2 from the germline V gene are SNHLY and FYNNEI. The CDR3 runs 12 residues. V lost 4 bases and J 2 bases, leaving 5 bases between the germline ends. CDR3 DNA sequence: TGTGCCAGCAGTGGCGGACAAGAGACCCAGTACTTC. It codes for CASSGGQETQYF.

This chain links TRBV7-9 with TRBJ2-6; the match to TRBD1 covers 9 bases. The CDR3 sequence is 17 residues long. CDR1 SEHNR and CDR2 FQNEAQ come from the germline V gene (reference sequence). With V trimmed by 7 bases and J by 1 base, 8 bases remained unmatched. In DNA form, the CDR3 reads TGTGCCAGCAACCCGGGACAGGGACTATCTGGGGCCAACGTCCTGACTTTC. Translating it yields CASNPGQGLSGANVLTF.

This clone occurred a few times. This CDR3 reads CASSYFGVNTEAFF. CDR3 in DNA: TGTGCCAGCAGTTACTTCGGGGTAAACACTGAAGCTTTCTTT. V is TRBV6-5 and J is TRBJ1-1, with D hard to call. There are 14 residues in the CDR3. In germline, CDR1 is MNHEY, CDR2 SVGAGI. The germline V and J ends were trimmed by 1 base and 2 bases, with 8 bases remaining between them.

This sequence joins TRBV5-8 and TRBJ2-1; D unclear. The V gene's germline CDR1 is SGHTS and CDR2 YDEGEE. This CDR3 contains 13 residues. Trimming pared 2 bases from V and 6 bases from J, leaving 9 bases between. The CDR3 sequence: CASSFSIPNEQFF. In DNA form, the CDR3 reads TGTGCCAGCAGCTTTAGCATACCCAATGAGCAGTTCTTC.

The sample holds one count of this clone. The junction departs from the called germline gene at one end, perhaps through a read error. The chain couples TRBV7-9 to TRBJ1-1; TRBD1 aligns across 12 bases. The CDR3 runs to 15 residues. From germline, CDR1 is SEHNR and CDR2 FQNEAQ (reference sequence). The CDR3 DNA sequence: TGTTCCAGCAGCTTACGGGACAGGGGGCACACTGAAGCTTTCTTT. Amino acid sequence: CSSSLRDRGHTEAFF.

In this sample, this clone turned up once. This rearrangement joins TRBV6-4 to TRBJ2-6; D is undetermined. V lost 5 bases to trimming and J lost 0 bases, with 5 bases between them. The CDR3 totals 14 residues. The germline V gene has CDR1 MRHNA and CDR2 SNTAGT. The CDR3 spells CASSSDSGANVLTF. The CDR3 coding sequence is TGTGCCAGCAGTAGCGACTCTGGGGCCAACGTCCTGACTTTC.

J is TRBJ2-2 and V is TRBV5-4; 8 bases are shared with TRBD1. Germline V gene lookup returns CDR1 SGHNT and CDR2 YYREEE (reference sequence). V lost 3 bases, J lost 5 bases, and 6 bases stayed unmatched. CDR3 length: 15 residues. Written as DNA, the CDR3 is TGTGCCAGCAGCTCACGGACAGGGTATACCGGGGAGCTGTTTTTT. It yields the protein CASSSRTGYTGELFF. The full variable domain, in which reference TRBV5-4 and TRBJ2-2 provide the parts outside the CDR3, is ETGVTQSPTHLIKTRGQQVTLRCSSQSGHNTVSWYQQALGQGPQFIFQYYREEENGRGNFPPRFSGLQFPNYSSELNVNALELDDSALYLCASSSRTGYTGELFFGEGSRLTVL.

The chain links TRBV18 to TRBJ2-1, with 7 positions matching TRBD1. Germline CDR1 and CDR2: KGHSH and LQKENI. With 2 bases clipped from V and 10 bases from J, the junction kept 8 bases outside the gene matches. The CDR3 loop spans 14 amino acids. CDR3 sequence: CASSPLRQGGEQFF. CDR3 nucleotide sequence: TGTGCCAGCTCACCATTACGACAGGGTGGGGAGCAGTTCTTC.

The chain is built from TRBV18 and TRBJ2-3; 15 bases align to TRBD2. This CDR3 contains 17 residues. CDR1 KGHSH and CDR2 LQKENI come from the germline V gene. With V trimmed by 3 bases and J by 0 bases, 1 base remained unmatched. CDR3 in DNA: TGTGCCAGCTCACCGGGACTAGCGGGAGGAAGCACAGATACGCAGTATTTT. This encodes CASSPGLAGGSTDTQYF.

The J gene is TRBJ1-1, the V gene TRBV19; D call uncertain. V lost 10 bases and J lost 4, with 10 bases in between. Looked up from germline, CDR1 is LNHDA and CDR2 is SQIVND (reference sequence). The CDR3 has 11 amino acids. In DNA, the CDR3 is TGTGCCACGAGTTTGAGCACTGAAGCTTTCTTT. Translation: CATSLSTEAFF.

The rearrangement links TRBV7-9 to TRBJ2-3; 7 nucleotides align to TRBD1. Looked up from germline, CDR1 is SEHNR and CDR2 is FQNEAQ (reference sequence). The length of the CDR3 is 15 residues. V lost 1 base, J lost 3 bases, and 4 bases stayed unmatched. The chain's CDR3 is CASSLGGGMTDTQYF. The CDR3 DNA follows: TGTGCCAGCAGCTTAGGAGGGGGCATGACAGATACGCAGTATTTT.